This T cell receptor (beta chain) was observed in a study of shared clonotypes between healthy human individuals. Overall study findings and caveats: In having few donors, the study represented limited genetic and exposure-history diversity.

Sequencing was performed with immunoSEQ multiplex PCR; in TCRdb, only in-frame clones are kept and a portion is missing. There are millions of clones in the sample; more than 85% occur only once, and 0.35% to 0.5% lies in the top ten. Germline V CDR1 and CDR2: MNHEY, SMNVEV (reference sequence). After removal of 1 base from V and 7 bases from J, the junction contained 12 bases not matched to a gene. CDR3 length: 18 amino acids. As regards this clone: Its specificity is unknown.

J is TRBJ2-1 and V is TRBV27, with 11 bases lining up with TRBD2. The sequencing input was naive CD4+ T cells from PBMCs. Subset: CD45RA+ positively selected. The receptor was derived from a man between 18 and 29 years old in good health. Some clones in this sample may be carry-over from other donors' samples. The CDR3 coding sequence is TGTGCCAGCAGTTTATTAGGGACTAGCGGTCAGACGGGAAATGAGCAGTTCTTC. It translates to CASSLLGTSGQTGNEQFF.